This passage covers 24 T cell receptor beta chains from one sample sequenced in a study of beta chain features in type 1 diabetes. Reverse transcription of all isolated RNA meant that expressed TCRB transcripts were sequenced. Data came from immunoSEQ multiplex PCR; TCRdb stores just in-frame clones and leaves some out. The top ten hold about 2% of the sample, which has about 150,000 clones, around 10% seen once. Sequenced: central memory CD4+ T cells from blood. These receptors were collected from a man in his late teens or twenties in good health.

This clone was seen a handful of times. DNA of the CDR3: TGTGCCAGCGCAGGGCTGGGGATCATCCAAGAGACCCAGTACTTC. Residues: CASAGLGIIQETQYF. The chain has TRBV14 and TRBJ2-5, with D perhaps matching TRBD1 (5 bases). The V gene lost 8 bases and the J gene lost 1 base, with 17 bases spanning the gap. Germline V gene sequence: CDR1 SGHDN, CDR2 FVKESK. The CDR3 is made up of 15 amino acids.

The chain carries TRBV2 and TRBJ2-1; 11 bases are shared with TRBD2. The CDR3 has 13 residues. From germline, CDR1 is SNHLY and CDR2 FYNNEI. V shed 7 bases, J shed 9 bases, and the junction held 5 bases outside the gene matches. The CDR3 bases are TGTGCCAGCACGGATACTAGCGGGAGTGAGCAGTTCTTC. As protein: CASTDTSGSEQFF.

J is TRBJ2-1 and V is TRBV19, with 12 positions matching TRBD2. This CDR3 contains 14 residues. The V gene end was trimmed by 7 bases and the J gene end by 5 bases; junction bases not matched to a gene: 3. Germline values: CDR1 LNHDA, CDR2 SQIVND (reference sequence). CDR3 DNA: TGTGCCAGTATAGGACTAGCGGGGAACAATGAGCAGTTCTTC. The encoded protein is CASIGLAGNNEQFF.

This clone has a handful of counts. The chain uses TRBV7-2 and TRBJ2-1, with D tentatively TRBD2 (5 bases). Germline-derived CDR1 and CDR2 are SGHTA and FQGNSA. This CDR3 has 15 amino acids. V lost 3 bases, J lost 6 bases, and 15 bases lay in between. The CDR3 loop reads CASSLGGGGVNEQFF. As DNA, the CDR3 is TGTGCCAGCAGCTTGGGCGGAGGTGGGGTCAATGAGCAGTTCTTC.

This sequence joins TRBV19 and TRBJ2-1; maybe TRBD2 (5 bases). The germline V and J ends were trimmed by 3 bases and 11 bases, with 11 bases remaining between them. This CDR3 has 12 residues. CDR1 LNHDA and CDR2 SQIVND come from the germline V gene (reference sequence). This CDR3 reads CASSINGVKQFF. The CDR3 DNA is TGTGCCAGTAGTATCAACGGGGTTAAGCAGTTCTTC.

This clone was detected ten times or more. The J gene is TRBJ2-3, the V gene TRBV21-1; TRBD2 was called by the table and not checked on the DNA. TRBV21-1 is classified as a pseudogene. The CDR3 extends over 12 amino acids. The CDR3 reads CASSKGEDTQYF. The DNA for the CDR3 is TGTGCCAGCAGCAAAGGGGAGGATACGCAGTATTTT.

This clone was seen only a few times. The V and J genes are TRBV28 and TRBJ2-7; TRBD1 or TRBD2 may be the D gene (5 bases each). Trimming shortened V by 8 bases and J by 3 bases, and 11 bases separated the two germline ends. Germline loops: CDR1 MDHEN, CDR2 SYDVKM. The CDR3 has 12 amino acids. This chain's CDR3 is CASGDHLYEQYF. The CDR3 coding sequence is TGTGCCAGCGGGGACCACCTCTACGAGCAGTACTTC.

This clone turned up a few times. V gene TRBV5-4 combines with J gene TRBJ2-7, with 9 bases fitting TRBD1. This CDR3 is built from 15 residues. V was pared by 4 bases and J by 3 bases, with 8 bases of the junction left unmatched. Germline V gives CDR1 SGHNT, CDR2 YYREEE (reference sequence). The CDR3 nucleotides are TGTGCCAGCAGCAGGGGTTCGGGACAGGGCTACGAGCAGTACTTC. It is translated as CASSRGSGQGYEQYF.

This clone was detected a few times. This chain connects TRBV5-4 to TRBJ2-5, with D uncertain. This CDR3 is built from 15 residues. The germline V and J ends were trimmed by 2 bases and 1 base, with 12 bases remaining between them. Germline-derived CDR1 and CDR2 are SGHNT and YYREEE (reference sequence). In DNA form, the CDR3 reads TGTGCCAGCAGCTTACAAACAAACAGCCAAGAGACCCAGTACTTC. Translated, it gives CASSLQTNSQETQYF.

This clone was detected a few times. The J gene is TRBJ2-5, the V gene TRBV7-9; 10 positions match TRBD1. V shed 3 bases, J shed 2 bases, and the junction held 0 bases outside the gene matches. CDR3 size: 14 residues. Germline CDR1 SEHNR, CDR2 FQNEAQ (reference sequence). Written as DNA, the CDR3 is TGTGCCAGCAGCTTGGGACAGGGGCAAGAGACCCAGTACTTC. This encodes CASSLGQGQETQYF.

The J gene is TRBJ1-5, the V gene TRBV10-3; perhaps TRBD1 as D (5 bases). V shed 3 bases and J shed 2 bases, with 11 bases lying between them. This CDR3 is 15 amino acids long. Germline V lookup: CDR1 ENHRY, CDR2 SYGVKD. The CDR3 region is CAISDPGQGNQPQHF. The CDR3, as DNA: TGTGCCATCAGTGATCCCGGACAAGGCAATCAGCCCCAGCATTTT.

V usage is TRBV5-1 and J usage is TRBJ2-1; 7 bases agree with TRBD1. CDR3 size: 11 residues. Per the germline V gene, CDR1 is SGHRS and CDR2 is YFSETQ. Losses at the gene ends were 4 bases for V and 10 bases for J; bases not matched to a gene: 2. CDR3 sequence (DNA): TGCGCCAGCAGCGCGGACAGGGAGCAGTTCTTC. It codes for CASSADREQFF.

This clone was recorded a few times. This chain connects TRBV7-9 to TRBJ2-7; 9 bases are shared with TRBD2. After removal of 5 bases from V and 0 bases from J, the junction contained 11 bases not matched to a gene. Germline CDR1 and CDR2: SEHNR and FQNEAQ (reference sequence). The CDR3 loop spans 17 amino acids. CDR3 in amino acids: CASSQVVAGESSYEQYF. CDR3 sequence (DNA): TGTGCCAGCAGCCAAGTAGTAGCGGGGGAGAGCTCCTACGAGCAGTACTTC.

The gene calls are TRBV9 and TRBJ1-3; 10 bases agree with TRBD1. The CDR3 has 16 amino acids. Per the germline V gene, CDR1 is SGDLS and CDR2 is YYNGEE. V shed 3 bases, J shed 2 bases, and the junction held 5 bases outside the gene matches. The CDR3 reads CASSAAGTGAGNTIYF. DNA of the CDR3: TGTGCCAGCAGCGCCGCTGGGACAGGGGCTGGAAACACCATATATTTT.

Only a few counts were recorded for this clone. This chain uses TRBV7-9 with TRBJ2-7; D is ambiguous. Trimming removed 5 bases from V and 4 bases from J, with 6 bases in between. The CDR3 has 11 amino acids. Germline values: CDR1 SEHNR, CDR2 FQNEAQ (reference sequence). The CDR3 sequence is CASSRGYEQYF. Here the CDR3 DNA reads TGTGCCAGCAGCCGCGGATACGAGCAGTACTTC.

This clone was picked up a small number of times. CDR3: CASSFWETATDTQYF. CDR3 in DNA: TGTGCCAGCAGCTTTTGGGAGACCGCCACAGATACGCAGTATTTT. The chain joins TRBV11-2 to TRBJ2-3; possible D gene TRBD2, 5 bases. CDR3 length equals 15 residues. Per the germline V gene, CDR1 is SGHAT and CDR2 is FQNNGV. V gave up 3 bases and J gave up 2 bases, with 12 bases separating them.

The gene calls are TRBV5-1 and TRBJ2-2, with a possible D match to TRBD2 (6 bases). Germline-derived CDR1 and CDR2 are SGHRS and YFSETQ. Trimming pared 3 bases from V and 4 bases from J, leaving 16 bases between. The CDR3 spans 16 residues. CDR3 nucleotide sequence: TGCGCCAGCAGCTCCGGGACTTCCAGTGTCACCGGGGAGCTGTTTTTT. Protein sequence: CASSSGTSSVTGELFF.

In this sample, this clone turned up a few times. V is TRBV11-1 and J is TRBJ2-3; D not resolved. Germline assignment: CDR1 SGHAT and CDR2 FQDESV (reference sequence). The CDR3 sequence is 12 residues long. Trimming cost V 5 bases and J 4 bases, with 7 bases left between them. This chain's CDR3 is CASSQYPDTQYF. CDR3 bases: TGTGCCAGCAGCCAATACCCAGATACGCAGTATTTT. Looking up the rest from reference TRBV11-1 and TRBJ2-3 gives the full variable domain: EAEVAQSPRYKITEKSQAVAFWCDPISGHATLYWYRQILGQGPELLVQFQDESVVDDSQLPKDRFSAERLKGVDSTLKIQPAELGDSAMYLCASSQYPDTQYFGPGTRLTVL.

J is TRBJ1-5 and V is TRBV7-9; D possibly corresponds to TRBD1 (5 bases). Trimming removed 5 bases at V and 6 bases at J, with 14 bases between. Germline V gene data show CDR1 as SEHNR and CDR2 as FQNEAQ (reference sequence). CDR3 length: 14 residues. In nucleotides, the CDR3 is TGTGCCAGCAGCCCCGGTCGGGGGAGTCAGCCCCAGCATTTT. It yields the protein CASSPGRGSQPQHF.

The rearrangement uses TRBV14 and TRBJ2-7, with a weak D call TRBD2 (5 bases). V shed 2 bases and J shed 7 bases, with 18 bases lying between them. CDR1 and CDR2 from the germline V gene are SGHDN and FVKESK. This CDR3 has 15 residues. DNA for the CDR3: TGTGCCAGCAGCCAATACAAGGGTCCCTCGGGGGAGCAGTACTTC. This codes for CASSQYKGPSGEQYF.

This rearrangement joins TRBV7-9 to TRBJ2-7; unclear D gene. Germline-derived CDR1 and CDR2 are SEHNR and FQNEAQ (reference sequence). The V gene lost 4 bases and the J gene lost 4 bases, with 5 bases spanning the gap. CDR3 size: 11 residues. Here the CDR3 DNA reads TGTGCCAGCAGCTCCTTTTACGAGCAGTACTTC. It encodes CASSSFYEQYF.

To note about this clone: A much more abundant neighbour one base away suggests this may be a read error. This chain links TRBV2 with TRBJ2-3; D is uncertain. The CDR3 is 12 residues long. Germline V lookup: CDR1 SNHLY, CDR2 FYNNEI. Trimming removed 5 bases from V and 2 bases from J, with 5 bases in between. CDR3 region: CASSLDTDTQYF. In DNA form, the CDR3 reads TGTGCCAGCAGTTTAGACACAGATACGCAGTATTTT. The full variable domain, rest sourced from reference TRBV2 and TRBJ2-3, is EPEVTQTPSHQVTQMGQEVILRCVPISNHLYFYWYRQILGQKVEFLVSFYNNEISEKSEIFDDQFSVERPDGSNFTLKIRSTKLEDSAMYFCASSLDTDTQYFGPGTRLTVL.

This clone occurred a few times. This sequence joins TRBV9 and TRBJ2-1; no clear D gene. The CDR3 is 12 amino acids. Germline lookup yields CDR1 SGDLS and CDR2 YYNGEE. Trimming took off 1 base at V and 7 bases at J, with 6 bases between the two ends. CDR3 protein: CASSVIGNEQFF. Written as DNA, the CDR3 is TGTGCCAGCAGCGTAATCGGAAATGAGCAGTTCTTC.

This chain connects TRBV11-1 to TRBJ2-3; TRBD1 matches 7 bases. Germline lookup yields CDR1 SGHAT and CDR2 FQDESV (reference sequence). This CDR3 is built from 14 residues. V lost 4 bases, J lost 2 bases, and 3 bases stayed unmatched. The CDR3 loop reads CASSSGTDTDTQYF. The CDR3 DNA is TGTGCCAGCAGCTCCGGGACAGACACAGATACGCAGTATTTT.